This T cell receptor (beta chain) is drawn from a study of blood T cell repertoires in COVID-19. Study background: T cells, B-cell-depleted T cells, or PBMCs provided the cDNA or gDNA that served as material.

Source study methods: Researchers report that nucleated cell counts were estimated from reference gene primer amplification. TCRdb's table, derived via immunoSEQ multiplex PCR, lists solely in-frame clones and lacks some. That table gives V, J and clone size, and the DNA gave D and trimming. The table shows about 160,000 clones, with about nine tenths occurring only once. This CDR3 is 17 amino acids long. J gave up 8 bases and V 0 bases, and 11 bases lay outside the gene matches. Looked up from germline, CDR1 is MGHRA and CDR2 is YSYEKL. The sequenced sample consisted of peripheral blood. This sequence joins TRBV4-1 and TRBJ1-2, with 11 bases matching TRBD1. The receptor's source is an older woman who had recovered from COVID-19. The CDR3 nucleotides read TGCGCCAGCAGCCAAGAAGAATCCTGGACAGGGGGCTGGGGCTACACCTTC. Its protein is CASSQEESWTGGWGYTF.